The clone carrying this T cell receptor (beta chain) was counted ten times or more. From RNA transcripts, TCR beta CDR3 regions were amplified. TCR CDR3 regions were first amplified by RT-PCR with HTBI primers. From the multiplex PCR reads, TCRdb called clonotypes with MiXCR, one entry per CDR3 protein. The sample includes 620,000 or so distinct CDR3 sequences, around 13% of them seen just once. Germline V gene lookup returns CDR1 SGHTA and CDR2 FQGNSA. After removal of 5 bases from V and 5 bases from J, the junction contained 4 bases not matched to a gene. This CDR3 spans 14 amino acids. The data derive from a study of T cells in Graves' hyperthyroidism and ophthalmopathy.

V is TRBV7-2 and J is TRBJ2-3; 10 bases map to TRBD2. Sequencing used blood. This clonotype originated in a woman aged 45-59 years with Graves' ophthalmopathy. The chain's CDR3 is CASSPGLAIDTQYF. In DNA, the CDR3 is TGTGCCAGCAGCCCGGGACTAGCGATAGATACGCAGTATTTT.